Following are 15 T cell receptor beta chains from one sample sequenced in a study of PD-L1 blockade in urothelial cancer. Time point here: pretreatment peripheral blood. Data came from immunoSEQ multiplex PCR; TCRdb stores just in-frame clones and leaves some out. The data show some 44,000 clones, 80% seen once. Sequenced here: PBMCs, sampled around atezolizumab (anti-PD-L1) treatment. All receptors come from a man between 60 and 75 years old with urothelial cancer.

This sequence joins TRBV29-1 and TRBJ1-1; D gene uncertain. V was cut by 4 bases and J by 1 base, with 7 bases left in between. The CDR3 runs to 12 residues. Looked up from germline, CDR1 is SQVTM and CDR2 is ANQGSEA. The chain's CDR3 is CSVAGSNTEAFF. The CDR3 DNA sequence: TGCAGCGTTGCAGGATCGAACACTGAAGCTTTCTTT.

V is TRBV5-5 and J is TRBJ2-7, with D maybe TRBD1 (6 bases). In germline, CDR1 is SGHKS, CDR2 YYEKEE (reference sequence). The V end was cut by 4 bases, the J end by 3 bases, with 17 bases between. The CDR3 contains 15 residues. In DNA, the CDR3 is TGTGCCAGCAGCCTAGCCGGGACACAAAACTACGAGCAGTACTTC. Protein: CASSLAGTQNYEQYF.

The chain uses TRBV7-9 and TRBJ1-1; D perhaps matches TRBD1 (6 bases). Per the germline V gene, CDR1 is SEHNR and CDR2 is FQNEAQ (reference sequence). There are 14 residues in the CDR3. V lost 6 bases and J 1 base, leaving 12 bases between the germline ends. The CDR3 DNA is TGTGCCAGCAGTAGGACAGAACGGAACACTGAAGCTTTCTTT. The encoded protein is CASSRTERNTEAFF.

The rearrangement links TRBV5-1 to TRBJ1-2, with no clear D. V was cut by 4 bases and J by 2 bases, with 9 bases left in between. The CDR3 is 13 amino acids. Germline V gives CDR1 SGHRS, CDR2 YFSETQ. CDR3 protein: CASSERLNYGYTF. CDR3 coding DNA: TGCGCCAGCAGCGAGAGGCTGAACTATGGCTACACCTTC.

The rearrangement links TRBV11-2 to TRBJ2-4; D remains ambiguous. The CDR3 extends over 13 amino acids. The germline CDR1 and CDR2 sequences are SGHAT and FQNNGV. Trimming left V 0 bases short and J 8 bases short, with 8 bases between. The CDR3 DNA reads TGTGCCAGCAGCTTAGAACGGGTGGACATTCAGTACTTC. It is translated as CASSLERVDIQYF.

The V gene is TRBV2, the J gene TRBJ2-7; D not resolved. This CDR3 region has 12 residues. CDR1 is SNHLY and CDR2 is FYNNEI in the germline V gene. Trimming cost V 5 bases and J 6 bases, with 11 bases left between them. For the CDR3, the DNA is TGTGCCAGCAGTCCCGACATGGGCGAGCAGTACTTC. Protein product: CASSPDMGEQYF. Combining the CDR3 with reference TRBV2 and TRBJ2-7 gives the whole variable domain EPEVTQTPSHQVTQMGQEVILRCVPISNHLYFYWYRQILGQKVEFLVSFYNNEISEKSEIFDDQFSVERPDGSNFTLKIRSTKLEDSAMYFCASSPDMGEQYFGPGTRLTVT.

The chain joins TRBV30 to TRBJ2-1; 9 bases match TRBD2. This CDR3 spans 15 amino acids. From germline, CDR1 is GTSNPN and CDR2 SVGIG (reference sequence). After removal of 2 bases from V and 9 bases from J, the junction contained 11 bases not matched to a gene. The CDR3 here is CAWSQSGGRGFEQFF. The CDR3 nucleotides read TGTGCCTGGAGTCAAAGCGGGGGGAGAGGTTTTGAGCAGTTCTTC.

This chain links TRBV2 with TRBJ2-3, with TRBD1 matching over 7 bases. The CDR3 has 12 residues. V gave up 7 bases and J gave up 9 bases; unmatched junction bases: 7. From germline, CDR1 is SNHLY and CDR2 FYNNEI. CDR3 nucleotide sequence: TGTGCCAGCAACCAGGGGGTAGGAACGCAGTATTTT. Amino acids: CASNQGVGTQYF. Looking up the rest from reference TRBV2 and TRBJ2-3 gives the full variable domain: EPEVTQTPSHQVTQMGQEVILRCVPISNHLYFYWYRQILGQKVEFLVSFYNNEISEKSEIFDDQFSVERPDGSNFTLKIRSTKLEDSAMYFCASNQGVGTQYFGPGTRLTVL.

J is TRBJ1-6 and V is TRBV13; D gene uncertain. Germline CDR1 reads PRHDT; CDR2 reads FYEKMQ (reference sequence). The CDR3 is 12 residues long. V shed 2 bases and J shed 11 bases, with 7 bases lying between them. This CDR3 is CASSLSRAPLHF. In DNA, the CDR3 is TGTGCCAGCAGCTTAAGCCGGGCACCCCTCCACTTT.

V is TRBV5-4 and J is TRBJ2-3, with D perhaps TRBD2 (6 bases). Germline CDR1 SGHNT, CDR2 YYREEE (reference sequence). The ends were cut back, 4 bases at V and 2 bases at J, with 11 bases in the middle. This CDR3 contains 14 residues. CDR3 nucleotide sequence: TGTGCCAGCAGCCCTGGGACTCTCACAGATACGCAGTATTTT. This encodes CASSPGTLTDTQYF.

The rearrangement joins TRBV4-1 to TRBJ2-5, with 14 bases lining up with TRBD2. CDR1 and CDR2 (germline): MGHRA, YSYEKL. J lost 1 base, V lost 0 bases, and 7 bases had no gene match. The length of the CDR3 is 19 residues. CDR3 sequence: CASSQDVGTSGGLQETQYF. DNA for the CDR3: TGCGCCAGCAGCCAAGACGTAGGGACTAGCGGGGGACTCCAAGAGACCCAGTACTTC.

CDR3 region: CASSYPGLAGQIEQFF. CDR3 DNA: TGTGCCAGCAGTTACCCGGGACTAGCGGGGCAGATCGAGCAGTTCTTC. The rearrangement links TRBV6-6 to TRBJ2-1; 13 bases map to TRBD2. The V gene end was trimmed by 2 bases and the J gene end by 10 bases; junction bases not matched to a gene: 8. CDR3 size: 16 residues. Per the germline V gene, CDR1 is MNHNY and CDR2 is SVGAGI (reference sequence).

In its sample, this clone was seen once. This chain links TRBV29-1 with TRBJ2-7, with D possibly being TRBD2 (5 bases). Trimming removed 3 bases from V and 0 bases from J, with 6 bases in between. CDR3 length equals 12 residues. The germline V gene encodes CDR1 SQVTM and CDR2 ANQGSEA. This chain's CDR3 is CSVEGSSYEQYF. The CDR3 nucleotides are TGCAGCGTTGAGGGGAGCTCCTACGAGCAGTACTTC.

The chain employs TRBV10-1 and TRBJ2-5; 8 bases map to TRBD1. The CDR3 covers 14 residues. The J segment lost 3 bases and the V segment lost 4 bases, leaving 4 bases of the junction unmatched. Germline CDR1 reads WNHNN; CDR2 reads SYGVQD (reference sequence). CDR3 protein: CASSASGQEETQYF. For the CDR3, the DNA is TGCGCCAGCAGTGCCTCGGGACAGGAAGAGACCCAGTACTTC.

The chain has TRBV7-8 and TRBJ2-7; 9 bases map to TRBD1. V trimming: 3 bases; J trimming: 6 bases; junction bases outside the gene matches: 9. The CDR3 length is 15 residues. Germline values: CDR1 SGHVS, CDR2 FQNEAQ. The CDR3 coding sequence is TGTGCCAGCAGCTTTTTGGGACAGGGTACGGGCGAGCAGTACTTC. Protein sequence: CASSFLGQGTGEQYF.